This T cell receptor (beta chain) is drawn from a study of graft-versus-host responses after intestinal transplantation (dated by TCRdb to the early 2020s). Concerning the study at large: The transplants that recipients got were multivisceral, liver-intestinal, or isolated intestinal. Every recipient was given anti-thymocyte globulin induction, then maintenance tacrolimus and steroids for around three years. Bulk TCR-beta CDR3 sequencing was used to track graft-versus-host and host-versus-graft alloreactive T cell clones in the graft, circulation and bone marrow after intestinal transplantation. To identify alloreactive clones, pre-transplant mixed lymphocyte reaction products were sequenced and then compared with unstimulated pre-transplant donor and recipient T cells. Of the 20 to 30 intestinal transplant recipients enrolled in the cohort, one of whom was a retransplant, 3 patients without pretransplant specimens were excluded. A peak of at least 4% donor T cells among recipient peripheral blood mononuclear cells was the definition used for donor T cell macrochimerism. Instead of going to the commercial service, samples from a few later patients were sequenced in-house on an Illumina MiSeq and processed with MiXCR.

Remarks on this clone: This clone's antigen is unknown. Base qualities are not recorded, but no much larger clone differs from it by a single base. This sample includes further DNA sequences coding for the same CDR3.

The germline V gene supplies CDR1 MNHEY and CDR2 SVGAGI. The V and J ends are trimmed by 6 bases and 5 bases, leaving 8 bases between them. Taken from cysteine to phenylalanine, the CDR3 has 12 residues. The kept DNA is CDR3 alone, 36 bases in frame from the first base. Library generation was performed with the immunoSEQ multiplex PCR assay. In most patients, genomic DNA was isolated using the Qiagen DNeasy Blood and Tissue Kit and sent frozen to Adaptive Biotechnologies for TCR sequencing. High-throughput TCR-beta CDR3 sequencing of genomic DNA from most patients was performed by Adaptive Biotechnologies. The authors' analysis ran thus. Adaptive's ImmunoSEQ software supplied the TCR sequencing data for roughly 17 patients, while MiXCR and VDJtools were used to process a few other patients. To correct CD4 versus CD8 sorting errors, any sequence found in both subsets at a frequency ratio below 5:1 was removed. Because the origin of CDR3 nucleotide sequences shared between donor and recipient could not be assigned, those sequences were removed. To count as alloreactive, a clone needed at least 2-fold expansion over unstimulated cells and a minimum CFSE-low frequency of 0.002% (template counts) or 0.001% (read counts). Mappable clones were those detected in sequenced pre-transplant spleen, lymph node, or MLR CFSE-low populations of the donor or recipient. The cumulative frequency of alloreactive clones was calculated as a percentage of all sequences, weighted by copy number. In TCRdb, the immuneACCESS table is reduced to in-frame sequences with V and J assigned. These tables do not hold every clone; where another copy was compared, an unresolved V gene accounts for under half, and the others remain unexplained. V and J calls and clone size are those listed in that table; D and trimming were worked out from the DNA. In all, the sample holds about 70,000 clones, and around 89% of those were seen once. Together, the top ten hold about 4% of the sample.

The meaning of the sample's time point label: cells obtained before transplantation from donor or recipient. CD3+CD4+ and CD3+CD8+ populations were FACS-sorted from unstimulated pre-transplant donor and recipient cells taken from spleen or lymph nodes. Beyond this particular receptor, the publication reports: GvH clones were found in recipient bone marrow, and some of the GvH clones appeared earlier in ileal mucosa or blood, which is consistent with an intestinal mucosal origin. Conclusions were limited by the relatively low number and heterogeneity of intestinal transplant patients. In patients with donor T cell macrochimerism, the allografts had high GvH to HvG T cell clonal ratios. Early after transplant, peak levels of circulating GvH clones were associated with declines in HvG clones.

Here the sequenced sample was unstimulated CD8+ T cells sorted from spleen or lymph node cells, taken before transplant. The origin of this receptor is a human donor who was the organ donor for an intestinal transplant. The rearranged chain carries TRBV6-5 and TRBJ2-1; possibly the D gene is TRBD1, per 5 matching bases. The sequenced DNA: TGTGCCAGCAGCTCAGGGAACAATGAGCAGTTCTTC. It is translated as CASSSGNNEQFF.